The next 17 T cell receptor beta chains were all read from a single sample in a study of control samples from healthy donors and cancer patients. Repertoires were generated with immunoSEQ multiplex PCR, while TCRdb's copy carries only in-frame clones and drops some. Among about 98,000 clones listed, around 82% were seen once. The material sequenced was blood. These receptors came from a man in his fifties or sixties in good health.

The chain recombines TRBV2 with TRBJ2-3; 8 nucleotides line up with TRBD2. Germline assignment: CDR1 SNHLY and CDR2 FYNNEI. This CDR3 contains 17 residues. J lost 2 bases, V lost 2 bases, and 9 bases had no gene match. CDR3 sequence reads: CASSEYKLAGFTDTQYF. The CDR3 coding sequence is TGTGCCAGCAGTGAATATAAGCTAGCGGGTTTCACAGATACGCAGTATTTT. Using reference TRBV2 and TRBJ2-3 for the parts outside the CDR3, the full variable domain is EPEVTQTPSHQVTQMGQEVILRCVPISNHLYFYWYRQILGQKVEFLVSFYNNEISEKSEIFDDQFSVERPDGSNFTLKIRSTKLEDSAMYFCASSEYKLAGFTDTQYFGPGTRLTVL.

This clone has more than one count but fewer than ten. The J gene is TRBJ2-1, the V gene TRBV2; TRBD2 is a possible D gene (6 bases). The CDR3 runs to 15 residues. Trimming cost V 7 bases and J 2 bases, with 15 bases left between them. Germline values: CDR1 SNHLY, CDR2 FYNNEI. CDR3 amino acids: CASTRGLEPYNEQFF. The CDR3 DNA sequence: TGTGCCAGCACCCGGGGACTGGAGCCCTACAATGAGCAGTTCTTC.

The chain joins TRBV19 to TRBJ1-5; D possibly corresponds to TRBD1 (5 bases). V lost 0 bases to trimming and J lost 2 bases, with 11 bases between them. The CDR3 covers 16 residues. Germline assignment: CDR1 LNHDA and CDR2 SQIVND (reference sequence). CDR3 region: CASSIDLNRRNQPQHF. Here the CDR3 DNA reads TGTGCCAGTAGTATAGATTTGAACAGGCGCAATCAGCCCCAGCATTTT. The complete variable domain, with remaining parts taken from reference TRBV19 and TRBJ1-5, reads DGGITQSPKYLFRKEGQNVTLSCEQNLNHDAMYWYRQDPGQGLRLIYYSQIVNDFQKGDIAEGYSVSREKKESFPLTVTSAQKNPTAFYLCASSIDLNRRNQPQHFGDGTRLSIL.

The chain uses TRBV30 and TRBJ2-7; possibly TRBD1 for D (5 bases). The germline V gene has CDR1 GTSNPN and CDR2 SVGIG (reference sequence). The CDR3 length is 14 residues. V gave up 0 bases and J gave up 2 bases, with 11 bases separating them. CDR3 in amino acids: CAWSVGQGPYEQYF. CDR3 DNA: TGTGCCTGGAGTGTAGGTCAGGGCCCCTACGAGCAGTACTTC.

The chain has TRBV10-3 and TRBJ2-5; D call uncertain. CDR3 size: 14 residues. V was trimmed by 2 bases and J by 4 bases, leaving 11 bases between them. Germline CDR1 reads ENHRY; CDR2 reads SYGVKD. CDR3 region: CAISEKGPGETQYF. The CDR3 bases are TGTGCCATCAGTGAGAAAGGGCCTGGAGAGACCCAGTACTTC.

The J gene is TRBJ2-5, the V gene TRBV3-1 (or the pseudogene TRBV3-2); TRBD1 aligns across 8 bases. The CDR3 loop spans 12 amino acids. V gave up 8 bases and J gave up 5 bases; unmatched junction bases: 4. The germline CDR1 and CDR2 sequences are LGHDT and YNNKEL (reference sequence). CDR3 in amino acids: CASRQGWETQYF. In DNA, the CDR3 is TGTGCCAGCCGACAGGGGTGGGAGACCCAGTACTTC.

This clone was seen only once. The V and J genes are TRBV7-3 and TRBJ2-5, with D tentatively TRBD2 (6 bases). In germline, CDR1 is SGHTA, CDR2 FQGTGA. The ends were cut back, 1 base at V and 6 bases at J, with 15 bases in the middle. This CDR3 has 15 residues. Here the CDR3 reads CASSLSGGNRQTQYF. CDR3 coding DNA: TGTGCCAGCAGCTTAAGTGGGGGGAACCGCCAGACCCAGTACTTC.

J is TRBJ2-3 and V is TRBV11-2, with 8 bases matching TRBD1. Germline CDR1 is SGHAT and CDR2 is FQNNGV. The J segment lost 2 bases and the V segment lost 5 bases, leaving 6 bases of the junction unmatched. CDR3 length: 15 residues. The CDR3 here is CASSPWTGPTDTQYF. CDR3 coding DNA: TGTGCCAGCAGCCCCTGGACAGGGCCCACAGATACGCAGTATTTT.

This rearrangement joins TRBV18 to TRBJ2-2; D gene uncertain. The CDR3 totals 14 residues. Trimming stripped 3 bases from V and 8 bases from J, with 13 bases between. From germline, CDR1 is KGHSH and CDR2 LQKENI. In DNA, the CDR3 is TGTGCCAGCTCACCTCCTTCTCTGCGGGGGGAGCTGTTTTTT. The encoded protein is CASSPPSLRGELFF. The full variable domain, rest sourced from reference TRBV18 and TRBJ2-2, is NAGVMQNPRHLVRRRGQEARLRCSPMKGHSHVYWYRQLPEEGLKFMVYLQKENIIDESGMPKERFSAEFPKEGPSILRIQQVVRGDSAAYFCASSPPSLRGELFFGEGSRLTVL.

This chain joins TRBV19 and TRBJ2-3; TRBD2 matches 14 bases. This CDR3 comprises 17 residues. V trimming: 6 bases; J trimming: 1 base; junction bases outside the gene matches: 6. The germline CDR1 and CDR2 sequences are LNHDA and SQIVND (reference sequence). The CDR3 sequence: CASSFRGLAGGTDTQYF. The CDR3, as DNA: TGTGCCAGTAGCTTCCGGGGACTAGCGGGGGGCACAGATACGCAGTATTTT.

The J gene is TRBJ2-1, the V gene TRBV5-1; D remains ambiguous. The CDR3 length is 11 residues. Germline V CDR1 and CDR2: SGHRS, YFSETQ. V lost 3 bases to trimming and J lost 12 bases, with 10 bases between them. The CDR3 region has the DNA TGCGCCAGCAGCTCGGCCTCAGTGCAGTTCTTC. Encoded protein: CASSSASVQFF.

This clone showed up many times. This chain connects TRBV18 to TRBJ1-6; 7 bases are shared with TRBD1. The V gene end was trimmed by 7 bases and the J gene end by 7 bases; junction bases not matched to a gene: 7. The CDR3 is made up of 14 amino acids. CDR1 is KGHSH and CDR2 is LQKENI in the germline V gene. CDR3 bases: TGTGCCAGCTGGATGACAGGGACAAATTCACCCCTCCACTTT. It codes for CASWMTGTNSPLHF.

This chain uses TRBV7-6 with TRBJ2-3; 7 nucleotides match TRBD1. The germline CDR1 and CDR2 sequences are SGHVS and FNYEAQ. V trimming: 1 base; J trimming: 2 bases; junction bases outside the gene matches: 3. This CDR3 spans 15 amino acids. The CDR3 coding sequence is TGTGCCAGCAGCTTAGGACAGGGTCCCACAGATACGCAGTATTTT. Translating gives CASSLGQGPTDTQYF.

This clone turned up a few times. Written as DNA, the CDR3 is TGTGCCAGCAGTTACTCACCGACAGGCACTCGGCTCCAGCATTTT. Its protein is CASSYSPTGTRLQHF. The chain carries TRBV6-5 and TRBJ1-5, with D perhaps TRBD1 (6 bases). Germline lookup yields CDR1 MNHEY and CDR2 SVGAGI. The CDR3 extends over 15 amino acids. V gave up 0 bases and J gave up 12 bases, with 18 bases separating them.

The rearrangement links TRBV28 to TRBJ2-4, with TRBD1 identical over 9 bases. The CDR3 runs 16 residues. V lost 7 bases, J lost 3 bases, and 10 bases stayed unmatched. Germline CDR1 MDHEN, CDR2 SYDVKM. The CDR3 loop is CASTGQGSQGKNIQYF. The CDR3 DNA reads as TGTGCCAGCACGGGACAGGGATCGCAAGGCAAAAACATTCAGTACTTC.

V usage is TRBV7-3 and J usage is TRBJ1-1, with D unclear. This CDR3 region has 15 residues. The germline V gene has CDR1 SGHTA and CDR2 FQGTGA. V was trimmed by 0 bases and J by 3 bases, leaving 11 bases between them. CDR3 loop: CASSLTPGWDTEAFF. Written as DNA, the CDR3 is TGTGCCAGCAGCTTAACTCCGGGGTGGGACACTGAAGCTTTCTTT.

The chain uses TRBV19 and TRBJ2-2; D gene uncertain. The CDR3 runs 14 residues. V lost 7 bases to trimming and J lost 0 bases, with 9 bases between them. Germline V gene lookup returns CDR1 LNHDA and CDR2 SQIVND (reference sequence). CDR3 loop: CASTPLANTGELFF. The CDR3 coding sequence is TGTGCCAGTACTCCTCTGGCGAACACCGGGGAGCTGTTTTTT.